This T cell receptor beta chain appears in the sequencing data of a study of cytomegalovirus exposure and HLA in healthy donors (dated by TCRdb to about 2017). Turning to the overall study: An earlier analysis of some 600 of the donors reported approximately 300 Gb of sequence data and roughly 120 million unique TCR beta sequences obtained from approximately 180 million T cells. Approximately 300 gigabases of sequencing data and 91 million or so unique TCR sequences made up an early release that covered 500 to 700 HLA-typed donors. The genetic ancestry cluster associated with self-reported Caucasian donors included 81% of the 350 to 500 genotyped donors. The study aimed to test whether cataloging public T cell receptors could reveal signatures of past pathogen exposure. Using immunosequencing, the study profiled T cell repertoires from fewer than 700 subjects and related those repertoires to cytomegalovirus serostatus. A separate validation cohort of over a hundred different subjects was used in addition to the roughly 700-subject first cohort. To predict cytomegalovirus infection status, the study combined high-throughput TCR immunosequencing, statistical association of individual TCRs with disease status, and machine learning. A later analysis re-examined previously published TCR beta repertoires from more than 650 donors and added high-resolution HLA genotyping to investigate patterns of TCR occurrence. Rather than using new phenotypic data, the later analysis identified candidate immune exposures from TCR beta sequences and from how often those sequences occurred across donors. An earlier analysis of some 500 of the donors applied high-throughput TCR beta sequencing to assess whether each TCR beta V gene segment acted as functional or pseudogenic. Donor age, sex, ethnicity and CMV serostatus were compiled alongside the repertoire data. In a later genetic analysis, genome-wide SNP genotypes for about three fifths of the 666 donors were used, and that subset was treated as a discovery cohort. All discovery cohort repertoires had been generated on a single sequencing platform. Class I and class II HLA loci were covered by the typing at four-digit resolution. The number of donors typed differed by locus, with 629-630 for A, B, C, DRB1 and DQB1, more than 500 for DQA1, 606 for DPA1, and roughly 450 for DPB1. Because of strong linkage in the cohort, 5 or 6 DR-DQ haplotypes were treated as single units for association and clustering. On average, roughly 240,000 unique TCR beta nucleotide sequences were sequenced per donor among roughly 430 genotyped donors of the cohort, with roughly 18% of those sequences being non-productive. Here is what the overall study found, with its caveats: A later analysis found that most CMV-associated TCR beta chains appeared HLA-restricted, with HLA associations seemingly driven largely by CMV exposure. CMV serostatus was the only immune exposure information available for the cohort. In a later genetic analysis, a missense DCLRE1C variant was associated with V-gene and J-gene trimming of TCR beta chains, and the association was replicated in an independent cohort. According to a later genetic analysis, donors in an Asian-associated ancestry cluster had fewer N-insertions in productive TCRs than the roughly 700-donor mean. Because counts were too low, seventeen rarely observed V segments, including chromosome 9 orphons, were left out of the earlier analysis of 587 of the donors. In an earlier analysis of a few hundred of the donors, most TCR beta V segments were observed in productive rearrangements about 90% or about 30% of the time, broadly matching IMGT annotations. This cohort had only TCR beta chains sequenced, and the lack of alpha or paired-chain data limited which features could be detected. Because HLA typing was unavailable for some donors at each locus, only the typed subset was used in association tests. A later analysis reported that several top co-occurrence clusters appeared linked to parvovirus B19, influenza, CMV and Epstein-Barr virus. According to the authors, the approach could potentially be generalized to other disease states and immunological phenotypes. Assigning TCR associations to individual alleles was difficult when HLA alleles, especially DR and DQ, strongly co-occurred. Sequencing depth was assumed to be roughly uniform across donors in the presence/absence analyses, though that assumption may not hold. Most TCR sequences were observed very rarely across donors, whereas some public TCRs were present in many individuals. In a later analysis, some 17,000 TCR beta sequences were associated with specific HLA alleles at a false discovery rate of 0.05. Linkage disequilibrium might explain the correlated functional status among segregating V segments, but an unknown experimental factor could not be ruled out. The classifier was reported to diagnose cytomegalovirus status with high specificity and sensitivity in both the original cohort and the validation cohort. Compared with equally common non-associated chains, HLA-associated TCR beta chains in a later analysis were more clonally expanded and had lower generation probabilities. In vitro tests confirmed that three of the cytomegalovirus-associated TCR beta chains recognize cytomegalovirus antigens. A cluster of highly shared sequence variants was judged likely to be a technical artifact of the sequencing pipeline. Some IMGT-functional V segments, including TRBV6-2 and TRBV6-3, could not be told apart with the 87-base-pair reads, so those segments were excluded. The study listed approximately 150 TCR beta chains as associated with cytomegalovirus. A further reported finding was that TCR beta sequences accurately predicted the HLA-A and HLA-B alleles for most subjects in the first cohort. In a later analysis, TCR association rates were found to vary across HLA loci, with the most associated TCRs seen for DRB1 alleles and the fewest for HLA-C alleles.

In total, approximately 610 healthy bone marrow donors made up the cohort. At the time of sampling, all cohort members were nominally healthy, though unrecorded immune exposures were likely present. The donor tested CMV seropositive, placing the donor among the 290 or so seropositive members of the cohort. A peripheral blood sample was collected from each donor, and TCR beta sequencing was performed on peripheral blood mononuclear cells. The Qiagen DNeasy Blood Extraction Kit was used to extract genomic DNA from the blood cell samples. As encoded in the germline V gene, CDR1 is SGHNT while CDR2 is YENEEA. Counted from cysteine to phenylalanine, this CDR3 has 15 amino acids. Only the CDR3 region is kept as DNA, spanning 45 bases read in frame from base 1. Trimming at the junction amounts to 1 base on V and 0 bases on J, and the germline ends lie 6 bases apart. The sample holds one count of this clone. Its antigen remains unidentified. It has no much larger one-base neighbor in the sample; base qualities were not kept.

The receptor library was made with the immunoSEQ multiplex PCR assay. For the multiplex PCR, a mixture combining 60 forward primers for TCR Vbeta segments and 13 reverse primers for TCR Jbeta segments was used. A multiplex PCR assay on genomic DNA amplified the CDR3 region of rearranged TCR beta genes. The amplified TCR beta libraries were sequenced on the Illumina HiSeq System as 87-base-pair reads. In the original analysis: A later analysis tallied 75 million to 95 million unique TCR beta chains across the approximately 670 repertoires, and 10 million to 11 million of those chains were shared by two or more donors. To remove PCR and sequencing errors, raw reads were error-corrected and collapsed into unique sequences using a nearest-neighbor algorithm that merged closely related sequences. V, D and J gene segments were assigned by aligning CDR3 sequences to IMGT reference sequences. For a sequence to be retained, at least a six-nucleotide match to both a V gene segment and a J gene segment was required. Rearrangements were called productive when the CDR3 lacked stop codons and stayed in frame with V and J; all others were non-productive. CDR3 was defined according to IMGT convention as the region running from the second conserved V-encoded cysteine to the conserved J-encoded phenylalanine. In an earlier analysis of roughly 610 of the donors, sequences lacking an unambiguous match to a single V gene segment were excluded. In an earlier analysis of roughly 600 of the donors, a V segment was called functional when productive rearrangements were above 56.7%, and segregating when the standard deviation between donors exceeded 5%. To diagnose cytomegalovirus status from the catalog of TCR beta chain sequences, a statistical classification framework was built. V and J gene assignment, in a later analysis, came from comparing TCR nucleotide sequences with IMGT/GENE-DB human TR gene sequences. In a later analysis, CDR3 sequences and most-parsimonious VDJ recombination scenarios were assigned using the TCRdist pipeline. A later analysis defined each TCR beta chain by its CDR3 amino acid sequence plus V-gene family, and excluded reads lacking a unique V-gene family. A later analysis removed several hundred highly shared, low-generation-probability nucleotide sequences to deal with suspected cross-contamination and a sequencing artifact. For each public chain, a later analysis derived a clonal expansion index from normalized ranks of inferred template counts within each repertoire. In a later analysis, generation probabilities were computed using a VDJ recombination model fitted to out-of-frame rearrangements, and the results were checked against IGoR. Hypergeometric tests were used in a later analysis to score TCR-TCR, TCR-HLA and TCR-CMV co-occurrence, with a repertoire-size bias correction applied to the TCR pairs. In a later analysis, false discovery rates were estimated by permuting HLA or CMV assignments 20 times. In a later analysis, co-occurring TCRs were grouped with DBSCAN, and TCRdist sequence similarity was added when clustering was performed within HLA-allele-positive subsets. Co-occurrence clustering excluded repertoires with fewer than 30,000 or more than 120,000 public chains, plus five with anomalous nucleotide sharing. The immuneACCESS repertoire file appears here via TCRdb, limited to in-frame rearrangements. These files lack a portion of the clones; in checked studies, under half of the deficit traces to unresolved V genes, and the cause of the others is not known. The D gene and trimming were derived from the DNA, and the V and J assignments and clone size from that table. In all, the sample holds about 100,000 clones, and roughly 69% of those were seen once. Less than 4.5% of the sample rests with the top ten.

Sequencing used PBMCs. Here the chain combines TRBV11-3 and TRBJ2-2; the D segment could be TRBD1, given 6 matching bases. The source is a man aged 25 to 45 in good health and CMV-seropositive. The encoded CDR3 is CASSLGTANTGELFF. The DNA sequence follows: TGTGCCAGCAGCTTAGGGACAGCGAACACCGGGGAGCTGTTTTTT.